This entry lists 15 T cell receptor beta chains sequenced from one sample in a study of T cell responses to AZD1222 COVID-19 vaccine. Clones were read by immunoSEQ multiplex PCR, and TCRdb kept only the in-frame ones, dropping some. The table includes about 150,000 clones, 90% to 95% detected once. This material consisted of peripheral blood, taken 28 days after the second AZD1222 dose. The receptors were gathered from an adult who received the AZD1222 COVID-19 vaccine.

Written as DNA, the CDR3 is TGTGCCAGCAGCTTACAGAGGAGCACAGATACGCAGTATTTT. Its protein product is CASSLQRSTDTQYF. This chain connects TRBV7-9 to TRBJ2-3; D gene unclear. Trimming stripped 2 bases from V and 0 bases from J, with 6 bases between. CDR1 is SEHNR and CDR2 is FQNEAQ in the germline V gene (reference sequence). The CDR3 runs to 14 residues.

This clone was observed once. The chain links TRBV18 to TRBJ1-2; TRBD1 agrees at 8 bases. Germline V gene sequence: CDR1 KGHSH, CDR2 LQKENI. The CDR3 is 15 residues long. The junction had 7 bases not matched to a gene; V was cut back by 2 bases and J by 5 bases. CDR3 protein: CASSPSDRAAYGYTF. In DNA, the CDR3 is TGTGCCAGCTCACCATCGGACAGGGCCGCTTATGGCTACACCTTC.

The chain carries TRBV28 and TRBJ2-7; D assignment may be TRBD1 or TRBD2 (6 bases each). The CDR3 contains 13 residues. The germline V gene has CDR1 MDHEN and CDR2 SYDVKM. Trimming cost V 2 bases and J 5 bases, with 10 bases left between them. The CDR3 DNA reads TGTGCCAGCAGTTTACAGGGGAGGCACGAGCAGTACTTC. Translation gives CASSLQGRHEQYF.

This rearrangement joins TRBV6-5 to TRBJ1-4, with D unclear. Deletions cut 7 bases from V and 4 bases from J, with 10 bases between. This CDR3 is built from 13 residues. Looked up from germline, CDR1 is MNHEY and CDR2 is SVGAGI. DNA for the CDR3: TGTGCCAGCACCCCCCGGCGTAATGAAAAACTGTTTTTT. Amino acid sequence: CASTPRRNEKLFF.

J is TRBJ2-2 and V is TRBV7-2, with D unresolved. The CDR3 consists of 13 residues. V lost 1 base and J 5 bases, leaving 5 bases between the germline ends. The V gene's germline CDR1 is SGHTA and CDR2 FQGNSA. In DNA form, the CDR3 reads TGTGCCAGCAGCTTAGTAGAGACCGGGGAGCTGTTTTTT. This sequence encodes CASSLVETGELFF.

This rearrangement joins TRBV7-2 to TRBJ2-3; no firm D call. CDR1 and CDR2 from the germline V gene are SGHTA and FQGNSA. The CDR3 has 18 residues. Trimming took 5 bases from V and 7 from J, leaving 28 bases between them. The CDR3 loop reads CASSPSSPTVGPGYTQYF. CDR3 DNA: TGTGCCAGCAGCCCATCTTCTCCGACGGTCGGGCCAGGCTATACGCAGTATTTT.

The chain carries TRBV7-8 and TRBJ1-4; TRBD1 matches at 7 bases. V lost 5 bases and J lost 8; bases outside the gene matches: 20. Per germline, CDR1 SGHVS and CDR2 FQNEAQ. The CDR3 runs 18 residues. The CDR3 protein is CASSLPSPRQGSKEKLFF. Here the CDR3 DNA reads TGTGCCAGCAGCCTCCCATCTCCTCGACAGGGTTCGAAGGAAAAACTGTTTTTT.

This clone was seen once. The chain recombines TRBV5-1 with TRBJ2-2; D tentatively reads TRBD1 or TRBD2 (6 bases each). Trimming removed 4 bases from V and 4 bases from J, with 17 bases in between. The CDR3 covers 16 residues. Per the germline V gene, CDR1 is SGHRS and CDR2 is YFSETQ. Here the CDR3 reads CASSPPGDIGTGELFF. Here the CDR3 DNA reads TGCGCCAGCAGCCCCCCGGGGGACATCGGCACCGGGGAGCTGTTTTTT.

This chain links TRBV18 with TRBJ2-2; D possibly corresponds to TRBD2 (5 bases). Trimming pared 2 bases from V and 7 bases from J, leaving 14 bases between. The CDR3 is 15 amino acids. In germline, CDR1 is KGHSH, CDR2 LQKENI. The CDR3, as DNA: TGTGCCAGCTCACCAGTGGAAGGGAGAGACGGGGAGCTGTTTTTT. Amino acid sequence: CASSPVEGRDGELFF.

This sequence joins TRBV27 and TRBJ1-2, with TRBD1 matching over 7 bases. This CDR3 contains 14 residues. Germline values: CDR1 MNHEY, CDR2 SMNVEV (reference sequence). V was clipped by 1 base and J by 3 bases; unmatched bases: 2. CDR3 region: CASSLLGGDYGYTF. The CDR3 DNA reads TGTGCCAGCAGTTTATTAGGGGGCGACTATGGCTACACCTTC.

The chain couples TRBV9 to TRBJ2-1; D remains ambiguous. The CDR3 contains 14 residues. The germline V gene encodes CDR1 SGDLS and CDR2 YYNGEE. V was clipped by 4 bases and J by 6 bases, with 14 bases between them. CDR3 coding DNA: TGTGCCAGCAGCCCCCGCCCCCCTGGCAATGAGCAGTTCTTC. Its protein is CASSPRPPGNEQFF.

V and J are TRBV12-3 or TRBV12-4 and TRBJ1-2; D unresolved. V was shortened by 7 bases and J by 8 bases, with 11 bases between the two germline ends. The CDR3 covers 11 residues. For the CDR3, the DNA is TGTGCCAGCAATTCTGATTTCGGCTACACCTTC. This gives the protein CASNSDFGYTF.

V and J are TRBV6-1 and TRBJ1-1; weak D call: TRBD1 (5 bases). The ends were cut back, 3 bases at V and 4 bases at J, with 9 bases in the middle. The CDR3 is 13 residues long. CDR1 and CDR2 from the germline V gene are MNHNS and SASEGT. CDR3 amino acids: CASSDGAFTEAFF. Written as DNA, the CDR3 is TGTGCCAGCAGTGATGGGGCATTCACTGAAGCTTTCTTT.

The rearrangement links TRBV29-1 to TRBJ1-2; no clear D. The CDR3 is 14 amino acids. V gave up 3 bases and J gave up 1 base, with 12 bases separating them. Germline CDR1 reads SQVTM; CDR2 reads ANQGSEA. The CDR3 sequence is CSVEPDGNNYGYTF. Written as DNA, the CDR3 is TGCAGCGTTGAGCCAGATGGGAATAACTATGGCTACACCTTC.

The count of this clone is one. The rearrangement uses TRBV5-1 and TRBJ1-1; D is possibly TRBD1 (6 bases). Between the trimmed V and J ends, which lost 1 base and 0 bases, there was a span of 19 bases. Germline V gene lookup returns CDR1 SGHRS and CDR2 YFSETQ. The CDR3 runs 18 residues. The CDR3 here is CASSLHDGGERMNTEAFF. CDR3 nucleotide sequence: TGCGCCAGCAGCTTGCACGACGGGGGCGAACGGATGAACACTGAAGCTTTCTTT.